Listed here is a single T cell receptor (beta chain). What this receptor recognizes is not known. Nothing much larger sits one base from this clone, and base qualities are not available. The library was made by RACE. TCRdb records NextSeq 500 as the sequencer. During library preparation, unique molecular identifiers were attached to individual cDNA molecules so that TCRs could be counted in a quantitative, reproducible way. For every blood RNA sample, sequencing covered both the TCR alpha and TCR beta chains. In the paper's pipeline: Samples had a median of roughly 98,000 TCRs, with a range from about 23,224 to 700,000. V, J and CDR3 annotation of the TCR reads was performed with the Decombinator software suite. For PS versus PT1 abundance plots, all samples were subsampled to the same number of TCRs (28,000). Expanded TCRs were defined as absent before sensitization and observed at least eight times at the 2-week time point. Using fastp at Q25 and MiXCR, TCRdb reprocessed the public reads and kept productive beta chains. Rows are unified per CDR3 protein, each entry keeping the most common DNA and genes. What appears here as the V and J calls and clone size reflects TCRdb's work, not the paper's. In all, the sample holds 120,000 or so distinct CDR3 sequences, and approximately 12% of those were seen once. About 3% of the sample is taken by the ten largest.

At the junction V is shortened by 2 bases and J by 6 bases; bases outside the gene matches: 2. The germline V gene encodes CDR1 MGHDK and CDR2 SYGVNS. From cysteine to phenylalanine, the CDR3 is 13 amino acids long. Only the CDR3 region is kept as DNA, spanning 39 bases read in frame from base 1. The entry originates in a study of human T cells and chemical hapten exposure (dated by TCRdb to the early 2020s). Concerning the study at large: For sensitization, 2% DPC in acetone was applied to a roughly 2 cm by roughly 2 cm area of upper inner arm skin. Throughout the approximately 26-week study period, patients were also given weekly therapeutic DPC doses on the scalp. Patch testing was done on the upper back using Finn chambers containing 0.01% DPC, and results were scored after 6 days according to International Contact Dermatitis Research Group standards. The mostly female patient cohort included alopecia areata with under or over 50% scalp involvement, alopecia totalis and alopecia universalis. The libraries were sequenced as a pool, and the TCR yield per sample differed mostly because of small variations in library volumes within the pool. This study followed changes in the peripheral blood TCR repertoire in vivo during primary and secondary sensitization of alopecia patients to the hapten diphenylcyclopropenone (DPC). Blood samples were taken from patients before sensitization (week 0) and at 2, 6 and about 24 weeks after DPC sensitization. Under 30 alopecia patients gave blood for TCR sequencing at one to four time points (pre-sensitization, 2, 6 and 24 weeks).

Sample time point, as interpreted from the label and publication: pre-sensitization, week 0. This specimen's treatment or condition label, interpreted: therapeutic diphenylcyclopropenone sensitization with weekly scalp DPC. At each patch-test visit, blood was drawn before the patch test was applied. Eligible patients were aged 18 to 70, diagnosed with alopecia, deemed suitable for DPC therapy, and excluded if pregnant. Unfractionated whole blood was collected in Tempus Blood RNA tubes, and total RNA was extracted from that blood. Results and caveats for the whole study, not just this receptor: The number of TCRs above 1 in 1000 frequency did not change with DPC sensitization; there was no evidence of global repertoire structure alterations. Patch test score correlated positively with the number of PT1 expanded TCRs, reaching significance at thresholds 8, 16 and 32 but not at 4. Compared with pre-sensitization or healthy control sets, expanded TCRs formed significantly more large CDR3 similarity clusters, which is consistent with antigen-driven responses. After repeated subsampling, changes were observed in the strength of the expansion versus patch-test correlation and in the threshold at which the correlation became significant. Alopecia, a presumed autoimmune disease, was present in all patients, so the immune response of the patients might differ from that of healthy individuals.

The material sequenced was whole blood, taken in connection with sensitization to the hapten diphenylcyclopropenone (DPC). The origin of this receptor is a woman between 18 and 29 years old with alopecia areata. Some clones in this sample may be carry-over from other donors' samples. The chain was built from TRBV25-1 and TRBJ2-3; 7 central nucleotides agree with TRBD1. The DNA sequence follows: TGTGCCAGCAGTGAAGACAGGGCCGATACGCAGTATTTT. Its protein is CASSEDRADTQYF.